The 31 T cell receptor beta chains in this list originate from one sample, sequenced in a study of blood T cell repertoires in COVID-19. Only in-frame clones appear in the TCRdb table, and some are missing; sequencing was by immunoSEQ multiplex PCR. The sample has around 95,000 clones; 90% are singletons. Sequences were obtained from peripheral blood. Source of these receptors: a man in his fifties with acute or convalescent COVID-19.

V is TRBV24-1 and J is TRBJ1-1; no reliable D call. V dropped 3 bases and J dropped 1 base, with 5 bases sitting between them. CDR3 length equals 13 residues. Germline loops: CDR1 KGHDR, CDR2 SFDVKD. DNA of the CDR3: TGTGCCACCAGTGATCGGTGGAACACTGAAGCTTTCTTT. Its protein product is CATSDRWNTEAFF.

The chain carries TRBV6-2 or TRBV6-3 and TRBJ1-1; D is undetermined. Germline V gene data show CDR1 as MNHEY and CDR2 as SVGEGT. The CDR3 consists of 13 residues. The germline V and J ends were trimmed by 3 bases and 8 bases, with 13 bases remaining between them. Here the CDR3 DNA reads TGTGCCAGCAGTTATATAGTGGCAGGAGAAGCTTTCTTT. It yields the protein CASSYIVAGEAFF.

This clone appeared a single time. The chain links TRBV5-5 to TRBJ1-5; TRBD1 matches 9 bases. The germline V gene has CDR1 SGHKS and CDR2 YYEKEE (reference sequence). V dropped 1 base and J dropped 5; count of bases not matched to a gene: 7. The CDR3 spans 16 residues. CDR3 sequence reads: CASSLTGGARDQPQHF. The CDR3 DNA reads TGTGCCAGCAGCTTGACAGGGGGCGCGAGGGATCAGCCCCAGCATTTT.

The chain carries TRBV10-3 and TRBJ1-4, with 8 bases matching TRBD1. This CDR3 has 15 amino acids. With V trimmed by 3 bases and J by 3 bases, 3 bases remained unmatched. Germline loops: CDR1 ENHRY, CDR2 SYGVKD. The CDR3 loop reads CAISDRGLSNEKLFF. The CDR3 nucleotides are TGTGCCATCAGTGACAGGGGGCTGTCTAATGAAAAACTGTTTTTT.

A word on this clone: Other DNA sequences in the sample encode the same CDR3. The gene calls are TRBV18 and TRBJ1-5; D not certain. Germline lookup yields CDR1 KGHSH and CDR2 LQKENI. The CDR3 spans 13 residues. The V end lost 3 bases, the J end lost 2 bases, and 5 bases lay between the germline ends. The DNA of the CDR3 is TGTGCCAGCTCACCGGCAGGCAATCAGCCCCAGCATTTT. Amino acids: CASSPAGNQPQHF.

V usage is TRBV5-4 and J usage is TRBJ1-6; TRBD1 aligns across 7 bases. V was pared by 0 bases and J by 0 bases, with 9 bases of the junction left unmatched. The CDR3 length is 19 residues. CDR1 and CDR2 from the germline V gene are SGHNT and YYREEE (reference sequence). CDR3 in amino acids: CASSLGGGLGSSYNSPLHF. CDR3 DNA sequence: TGTGCCAGCAGCTTGGGAGGGGGCCTGGGAAGCTCCTATAATTCACCCCTCCACTTT.

This sequence joins TRBV7-2 and TRBJ2-1, with TRBD2 matching 11 bases. CDR1 and CDR2 (germline): SGHTA, FQGNSA. The CDR3 sequence is 17 residues long. The ends lost 3 bases at V and 1 base at J; junction bases unmatched: 5. The DNA of the CDR3 is TGTGCCAGCAGCTTGCTAGCGGGAGGAGGGTCCTACAATGAGCAGTTCTTC. It codes for CASSLLAGGGSYNEQFF.

A few counts support this clone. The chain joins TRBV28 to TRBJ1-2, with D perhaps matching TRBD1 (5 bases). CDR1 and CDR2 (germline): MDHEN, SYDVKM. The CDR3 covers 12 residues. The V end lost 3 bases, the J end lost 8 bases, and 10 bases lay between the germline ends. The CDR3 reads CASSLGTTGYTF. DNA of the CDR3: TGTGCCAGCAGTTTGGGGACTACAGGCTACACCTTC.

The chain employs TRBV18 and TRBJ1-1; D perhaps matches TRBD1 (6 bases). Germline V gene data show CDR1 as KGHSH and CDR2 as LQKENI. The CDR3 is 15 amino acids. V shed 6 bases and J shed 1 base, with 15 bases lying between them. For the CDR3, the DNA is TGTGCCAGCTCCCCGGGACTAGGGGGGAACACTGAAGCTTTCTTT. Translated, it gives CASSPGLGGNTEAFF.

For the CDR3, the DNA is TGTGCCAGCAGCTTCGGACTGGCGGAGTTTCCAAAAGAGACCCAGTACTTC. Its translation is CASSFGLAEFPKETQYF. V usage is TRBV11-3 and J usage is TRBJ2-5; a possible D gene is TRBD2 (5 bases). The CDR3 has 17 amino acids. From germline, CDR1 is SGHNT and CDR2 YENEEA. The V end was cut by 3 bases, the J end by 3 bases, with 20 bases between.

This clone has only a few counts. The chain joins TRBV2 to TRBJ1-5; D is unclear. Germline V gene sequence: CDR1 SNHLY, CDR2 FYNNEI. V was cut by 4 bases and J by 5 bases, with 12 bases left in between. The CDR3 is 14 residues long. In DNA form, the CDR3 reads TGTGCCAGCAGTGTCGTGCACACCGATCAGCCCCAGCATTTT. It translates to CASSVVHTDQPQHF.

The genes are TRBV6-1 and TRBJ2-3, with a weak D call TRBD1 (5 bases). Per germline, CDR1 MNHNS and CDR2 SASEGT. Between the trimmed V and J ends, which lost 2 bases and 2 bases, there was a span of 11 bases. The CDR3 has 15 amino acids. The CDR3 coding sequence is TGTGCCAGCAGTGAACAAAAGACAGTCACAGATACGCAGTATTTT. It is translated as CASSEQKTVTDTQYF.

J is TRBJ2-7 and V is TRBV24-1, with 9 bases aligning to TRBD2. The CDR3 runs to 17 residues. With V trimmed by 6 bases and J by 2 bases, 13 bases remained unmatched. CDR1 and CDR2 (germline): KGHDR, SFDVKD. CDR3 coding DNA: TGTGCCACCAGTCACCTTGAAGGGGCGGGGGGGACCTACGAGCAGTACTTC. Its translation is CATSHLEGAGGTYEQYF.

The chain has TRBV11-2 and TRBJ2-1; TRBD2 matches at 12 bases. V lost 5 bases to trimming and J lost 8 bases; unmatched junction nucleotides: 4. The CDR3 is 14 amino acids. CDR1 is SGHAT, CDR2 FQNNGV, per germline. The CDR3 DNA is TGTGCCAGCAGCGTAGGACTAGCGGGATATGAGCAGTTCTTC. As protein: CASSVGLAGYEQFF.

The chain links TRBV27 to TRBJ1-4; 8 positions match TRBD1. The CDR3 covers 15 residues. The germline CDR1 and CDR2 sequences are MNHEY and SMNVEV (reference sequence). Germline trimming cut 0 bases from V and 7 bases from J; bases unmatched to any gene: 4. In nucleotides, the CDR3 is TGTGCCAGCAGTTTATCGGGACAGGTTTTTGAAAAACTGTTTTTT. It codes for CASSLSGQVFEKLFF. Full variable domain (remainder filled in from reference TRBV27 and TRBJ1-4): EAQVTQNPRYLITVTGKKLTVTCSQNMNHEYMSWYRQDPGLGLRQIYYSMNVEVTDKGDVPEGYKVSRKEKRNFPLILESPSPNQTSLYFCASSLSGQVFEKLFFGSGTQLSVL.

The rearrangement uses TRBV6-5 and TRBJ1-5, with a tentative D call TRBD1 (5 bases). The V gene's germline CDR1 is MNHEY and CDR2 SVGAGI. This CDR3 is built from 15 residues. V lost 7 bases and J 6 bases, leaving 19 bases between the germline ends. In DNA form, the CDR3 reads TGTGCCAGCAAACCCCGCAGGGCCGAAACTCAGCCCCAGCATTTT. Translation: CASKPRRAETQPQHF.

This clone appeared once. The rearrangement links TRBV5-1 to TRBJ2-5, with D unclear. Trimming shortened V by 1 base and J by 0 bases, and 10 bases separated the two germline ends. The germline CDR1 and CDR2 sequences are SGHRS and YFSETQ. This CDR3 is 15 amino acids long. The CDR3 nucleotides are TGCGCCAGCAGCTTGCAGCGCCTTTACCAAGAGACCCAGTACTTC. It encodes CASSLQRLYQETQYF.

The V call is TRBV27, the J call TRBJ2-5, with 7 positions matching TRBD1. The J segment lost 4 bases and the V segment lost 6 bases, leaving 17 bases of the junction unmatched. CDR3 length equals 17 residues. Per germline, CDR1 MNHEY and CDR2 SMNVEV (reference sequence). This CDR3 reads CASSTIQGVGLGETQYF. In DNA, the CDR3 is TGTGCCAGCAGCACCATCCAGGGGGTAGGGTTAGGAGAGACCCAGTACTTC.

This chain uses TRBV11-2 with TRBJ2-7, with 8 bases identical to TRBD1. V was clipped by 1 base and J by 4 bases; unmatched bases: 6. This CDR3 has 15 residues. CDR1 and CDR2 from the germline V gene are SGHAT and FQNNGV. The CDR3 DNA reads TGTGCCAGCAGCTTAGTACCCCAGGGGGCTTACGAGCAGTACTTC. Protein sequence: CASSLVPQGAYEQYF.

The chain joins TRBV4-3 to TRBJ2-3; 13 bases agree with TRBD2. Germline values: CDR1 LGHNA, CDR2 YSLEER. V was clipped by 1 base and J by 7 bases; unmatched bases: 2. The CDR3 spans 15 residues. The CDR3 loop reads CASSQVLAGGHTQYF. The CDR3 DNA reads as TGCGCCAGCAGCCAAGTACTAGCGGGAGGGCATACGCAGTATTTT.

The rearrangement links TRBV11-2 to TRBJ2-2, with D perhaps matching TRBD1 (5 bases). CDR3 length: 16 residues. V was shortened by 1 base and J by 6 bases, with 15 bases between the two germline ends. CDR1 is SGHAT and CDR2 is FQNNGV in the germline V gene. The CDR3 DNA is TGTGCCAGCAGCTTAGTCAGGGCACGGTCCCCCGGGGAGCTGTTTTTT. Protein product: CASSLVRARSPGELFF.

This chain joins TRBV6-6 and TRBJ2-7; 11 bases agree with TRBD2. The CDR3 consists of 17 residues. With V trimmed by 6 bases and J by 6 bases, 16 bases remained unmatched. Germline CDR1 reads MNHNY; CDR2 reads SVGAGI (reference sequence). CDR3 sequence reads: CASSRTSGSYNPPEQYF. CDR3 in DNA: TGTGCCAGCAGCCGAACTAGCGGGAGTTACAATCCCCCCGAGCAGTACTTC.

The chain uses TRBV28 and TRBJ2-3, with D maybe TRBD2 (6 bases). The CDR3 runs to 16 residues. Trimming took off 7 bases at V and 2 bases at J, with 19 bases between the two ends. Per the germline V gene, CDR1 is MDHEN and CDR2 is SYDVKM. The CDR3 DNA sequence: TGTGCCAGCACCATCCTGGCTGGCGGGAACACAGATACGCAGTATTTT. Its protein product is CASTILAGGNTDTQYF.

The V call is TRBV27, the J call TRBJ2-3; D is possibly TRBD2 (6 bases). The CDR3 consists of 18 residues. V lost 1 base, J lost 0 bases, and 17 bases lay in between. Germline values: CDR1 MNHEY, CDR2 SMNVEV (reference sequence). Written as DNA, the CDR3 is TGTGCCAGCAGTTTATACTCGCGGGGTTACTCTAGCACAGATACGCAGTATTTT. It is translated as CASSLYSRGYSSTDTQYF.

The J gene is TRBJ2-1, the V gene TRBV6-5, with TRBD2 matching over 8 bases. The CDR3 is 14 amino acids. From germline, CDR1 is MNHEY and CDR2 SVGAGI. V was clipped by 4 bases and J by 6 bases; unmatched bases: 5. This CDR3 is CASSWRGRPNEQFF. In DNA, the CDR3 is TGTGCCAGCAGTTGGCGCGGGAGGCCCAATGAGCAGTTCTTC.

CDR3 bases: TGCGCCAGCAGCTTGGACAGAAGCTCTGGAAACACCATATATTTT. This gives the protein CASSLDRSSGNTIYF. V usage is TRBV5-1 and J usage is TRBJ1-3; no firm D call. Germline V gene data show CDR1 as SGHRS and CDR2 as YFSETQ. V dropped 0 bases and J dropped 0 bases, with 7 bases sitting between them. This CDR3 spans 15 amino acids.

This chain uses TRBV13 with TRBJ2-1, with D possibly matching TRBD2 (5 bases). Trimming shortened V by 0 bases and J by 9 bases, and 12 bases separated the two germline ends. This CDR3 is 14 amino acids long. Germline V gene lookup returns CDR1 PRHDT and CDR2 FYEKMQ (reference sequence). The CDR3 protein is CASSLGGVGSEQFF. In nucleotides, the CDR3 is TGTGCCAGCAGCTTAGGCGGGGTAGGGAGTGAGCAGTTCTTC.

The J gene is TRBJ2-3, the V gene TRBV14; 10 bases fit TRBD2. The CDR3 has 12 amino acids. The trim removed 4 bases at V and 10 bases at J, leaving 2 bases unmatched. Germline V gene sequence: CDR1 SGHDN, CDR2 FVKESK. The CDR3 coding sequence is TGTGCCAGCAGCCCTGGACTAGCGGCGCAGTATTTT. It yields the protein CASSPGLAAQYF.

J is TRBJ2-2 and V is TRBV5-1, with D tentatively TRBD2 (5 bases). V lost 0 bases and J lost 4, with 19 bases in between. Germline values: CDR1 SGHRS, CDR2 YFSETQ. The CDR3 covers 18 residues. Here the CDR3 DNA reads TGCGCCAGCAGCTTGGTAGGGAGTTTGAGATCCCCCACCGGGGAGCTGTTTTTT. Translation gives CASSLVGSLRSPTGELFF.

The rearrangement joins TRBV30 to TRBJ1-5; TRBD1 is a possible D gene (6 bases). Germline CDR1 and CDR2: GTSNPN and SVGIG (reference sequence). Between the trimmed V and J ends, which lost 3 bases and 0 bases, there was a span of 24 bases. This CDR3 region has 19 residues. CDR3 nucleotide sequence: TGTGCCTGGAGCGTAGGCTCAGGGGTCGGCCGGCATAGCAATCAGCCCCAGCATTTT. This gives the protein CAWSVGSGVGRHSNQPQHF.

This clone occurred a few times. V usage is TRBV5-6 and J usage is TRBJ2-3; a weak D match, TRBD2 (5 bases). CDR3 length equals 15 residues. The germline V and J ends were trimmed by 1 base and 3 bases, with 12 bases remaining between them. Germline CDR1 reads SGHDT; CDR2 reads YYEEEE. The CDR3 bases are TGTGCCAGCAGCTTGCTTCAGCGGCCGACAGATACGCAGTATTTT. Protein sequence: CASSLLQRPTDTQYF. Using reference TRBV5-6 and TRBJ2-3 for the parts outside the CDR3, the full variable domain is DAGVTQSPTHLIKTRGQQVTLRCSPKSGHDTVSWYQQALGQGPQFIFQYYEEEERQRGNFPDRFSGHQFPNYSSELNVNALLLGDSALYLCASSLLQRPTDTQYFGPGTRLTVL.